The next 22 T cell receptor beta chains were all read from a single sample in a study of blood T cell repertoires in COVID-19. TCRdb keeps only in-frame clones here, not all; method: immunoSEQ multiplex PCR. Seen here are about 220,000 clones, about 79% observed once, and the top ten hold 1.3%. The specimen was PBMCs or T cells enriched from blood (not recorded which). These receptors originate from a woman aged 40 to 49 with acute COVID-19.

The chain couples TRBV11-2 to TRBJ2-7; D gene unclear. The V gene's germline CDR1 is SGHAT and CDR2 FQNNGV. This CDR3 comprises 14 residues. The V gene lost 1 base and the J gene lost 3 bases, with 10 bases spanning the gap. The CDR3 region is CASSLVRGNYEQYF. CDR3 coding DNA: TGTGCCAGCAGCTTAGTGCGAGGAAACTACGAGCAGTACTTC. The whole variable domain, remainder taken from reference TRBV11-2 and TRBJ2-7, is EAGVAQSPRYKIIEKRQSVAFWCNPISGHATLYWYQQILGQGPKLLIQFQNNGVVDDSQLPKDRFSAERLKGVDSTLKIQPAKLEDSAVYLCASSLVRGNYEQYFGPGTRLTVT.

This chain joins TRBV2 and TRBJ2-3; 10 bases are a match to TRBD1. Unmatched junction bases numbered 9, after V lost 6 bases and J lost 3 bases. Germline loops: CDR1 SNHLY, CDR2 FYNNEI. This CDR3 has 16 amino acids. This CDR3 is CASSRQGAHQTDTQYF. In DNA, the CDR3 is TGTGCCAGCAGCCGACAGGGGGCGCATCAAACAGATACGCAGTATTTT. The full variable domain, rest sourced from reference TRBV2 and TRBJ2-3, is EPEVTQTPSHQVTQMGQEVILRCVPISNHLYFYWYRQILGQKVEFLVSFYNNEISEKSEIFDDQFSVERPDGSNFTLKIRSTKLEDSAMYFCASSRQGAHQTDTQYFGPGTRLTVL.

The rearrangement links TRBV7-6 to TRBJ2-4; 8 bases are a match to TRBD1. CDR3 length equals 19 residues. The V segment lost 6 bases and the J segment 0 bases; nucleotides outside the gene matches: 16. The germline V gene encodes CDR1 SGHVS and CDR2 FNYEAQ. Here the CDR3 DNA reads TGTGCCAGCAGTAGCCGACAGGGGAGGACCCTCCTAGCCAAAAACATTCAGTACTTC. Translated: CASSSRQGRTLLAKNIQYF.

J is TRBJ1-2 and V is TRBV6-4; D uncertain. Germline values: CDR1 MRHNA, CDR2 SNTAGT. The V and J ends lost 6 bases and 3 bases respectively, with 17 bases between them. The CDR3 totals 15 residues. The CDR3 loop reads CASRPGAGGYYGYTF. CDR3 DNA sequence: TGTGCCAGCAGACCCGGCGCAGGAGGCTACTATGGCTACACCTTC.

This clone has only a few counts. In DNA, the CDR3 is TGTGCCAGCAGTCAGGGGGAAAGGAATGAGCAGTTCTTC. This gives the protein CASSQGERNEQFF. The J gene is TRBJ2-1, the V gene TRBV6-2 or TRBV6-3; 7 bases fit TRBD1. Looked up from germline, CDR1 is MNHEY and CDR2 is SVGEGT. The CDR3 runs 13 residues. V gave up 5 bases and J gave up 7 bases; unmatched junction bases: 5.

This chain connects TRBV27 to TRBJ2-1, with D possibly being TRBD2 (6 bases). Deletions cut 6 bases from V and 5 bases from J, with 11 bases between. CDR1 is MNHEY and CDR2 is SMNVEV in the germline V gene (reference sequence). This CDR3 comprises 13 residues. CDR3 sequence reads: CASSLIADNEQFF. As DNA, the CDR3 is TGTGCCAGCAGCCTAATAGCGGACAATGAGCAGTTCTTC.

This sequence joins TRBV28 and TRBJ1-1; D is uncertain. Trimming took off 2 bases at V and 0 bases at J, with 4 bases between the two ends. The CDR3 is 13 residues long. The V gene's germline CDR1 is MDHEN and CDR2 SYDVKM. The CDR3 here is CASSLGLNTEAFF. In DNA form, the CDR3 reads TGTGCCAGCAGTTTAGGGCTGAACACTGAAGCTTTCTTT.

This clone came up a few times. The V gene is TRBV7-2, the J gene TRBJ2-1, with TRBD2 matching over 10 bases. Germline V gene sequence: CDR1 SGHTA, CDR2 FQGNSA. V lost 6 bases and J lost 3; bases outside the gene matches: 5. The CDR3 runs to 15 residues. CDR3 sequence reads: CASRPLAGVYNEQFF. The CDR3 DNA is TGTGCCAGCAGACCTCTAGCGGGGGTCTACAATGAGCAGTTCTTC.

The chain has TRBV2 and TRBJ1-2; 7 bases align to TRBD1. CDR3 length: 14 residues. Losses at the gene ends were 11 bases for V and 4 bases for J; bases not matched to a gene: 13. CDR1 is SNHLY and CDR2 is FYNNEI in the germline V gene. CDR3 nucleotide sequence: TGTGCCGGCTCCAGACAGGGTGTTTCCTATGGCTACACCTTC. As protein: CAGSRQGVSYGYTF.

V is TRBV4-1 and J is TRBJ1-5; D possibly corresponds to TRBD1 (6 bases). V lost 2 bases and J 9 bases, leaving 17 bases between the germline ends. Per germline, CDR1 MGHRA and CDR2 YSYEKL. CDR3 length: 15 amino acids. CDR3 in DNA: TGCGCCAGCAGCCAAAGGGACACGGACCCGGGGCCCCAGCATTTT. Its translation: CASSQRDTDPGPQHF.

The chain has TRBV13 and TRBJ1-2, with unresolved D. The CDR3 runs to 14 residues. Germline assignment: CDR1 PRHDT and CDR2 FYEKMQ (reference sequence). V was clipped by 2 bases and J by 3 bases, with 10 bases between them. CDR3 in amino acids: CASSLTRGDYGYTF. The CDR3 DNA reads as TGTGCCAGCAGCTTAACGCGGGGTGACTATGGCTACACCTTC. Full variable domain (missing parts from reference TRBV13 and TRBJ1-2): AAGVIQSPRHLIKEKRETATLKCYPIPRHDTVYWYQQGPGQDPQFLISFYEKMQSDKGSIPDRFSAQQFSDYHSELNMSSLELGDSALYFCASSLTRGDYGYTFGSGTRLTVV.

V gene TRBV27 combines with J gene TRBJ1-6, with D hard to call. The CDR3 consists of 13 residues. Germline V gene data show CDR1 as MNHEY and CDR2 as SMNVEV (reference sequence). V was pared by 6 bases and J by 12 bases, with 15 bases between. The DNA for the CDR3 is TGTGCCAGCAGCGGGAGCCTAGGTGGACCCCTCCACTTT. It yields the protein CASSGSLGGPLHF.

J is TRBJ1-3 and V is TRBV30; 7 nucleotides match TRBD1. Germline CDR1 reads GTSNPN; CDR2 reads SVGIG (reference sequence). CDR3 size: 13 residues. V was pared by 8 bases and J by 0 bases, with 4 bases of the junction left unmatched. The CDR3 DNA reads TGTGCCGGTAACAGGGGCTCTGGAAACACCATATATTTT. Translation: CAGNRGSGNTIYF.

Only a few counts were recorded for this clone. The rearrangement joins TRBV5-1 to TRBJ1-1; D call uncertain. Germline lookup yields CDR1 SGHRS and CDR2 YFSETQ. Trimming cost V 2 bases and J 0 bases, with 8 bases left between them. The CDR3 spans 14 residues. The CDR3, as DNA: TGCGCCAGCAGCTTCTTGCAGATGAACACTGAAGCTTTCTTT. This encodes CASSFLQMNTEAFF.

This clone was counted only a few times. This rearrangement joins TRBV5-1 to TRBJ2-2; the match to TRBD1 covers 7 bases. The germline gives CDR1 SGHRS, CDR2 YFSETQ. V lost 5 bases, J lost 6 bases, and 7 bases stayed unmatched. CDR3 length equals 14 residues. Here the CDR3 reads CASRRTGQAGELFF. CDR3 sequence (DNA): TGCGCCAGCAGGAGAACAGGACAGGCCGGGGAGCTGTTTTTT.

V usage is TRBV14 and J usage is TRBJ2-4, with TRBD2 as a possible D gene (6 bases). Germline loops: CDR1 SGHDN, CDR2 FVKESK. Trimming shortened V by 0 bases and J by 1 base, and 10 bases separated the two germline ends. The CDR3 length is 16 residues. This CDR3 is CASSQEVGGAKNIQYF. In nucleotides, the CDR3 is TGTGCCAGCAGCCAAGAAGTTGGGGGGGCCAAAAACATTCAGTACTTC.

The J gene is TRBJ2-1, the V gene TRBV2; 8 nucleotides align to TRBD2. Germline V gene sequence: CDR1 SNHLY, CDR2 FYNNEI. This CDR3 comprises 15 residues. The junction had 7 bases not matched to a gene; V was cut back by 4 bases and J by 5 bases. The CDR3 sequence is CASSAGTRDHNEQFF. CDR3 nucleotide sequence: TGTGCCAGCAGTGCCGGGACTAGAGATCACAATGAGCAGTTCTTC.

The rearrangement uses TRBV7-2 and TRBJ2-3; 9 nucleotides align to TRBD2. This CDR3 contains 16 residues. Germline CDR1 reads SGHTA; CDR2 reads FQGNSA. The ends lost 4 bases at V and 1 base at J; junction bases unmatched: 6. DNA for the CDR3: TGTGCCAGCAGCTCCGGCGGGGGGGCCGGCACAGATACGCAGTATTTT. This encodes CASSSGGGAGTDTQYF.

CDR3 DNA sequence: TGCGCCAGCAGCCAAGATTTCGGGACAGGGGGGAGTTGGGGTGGCTACACCTTC. Protein: CASSQDFGTGGSWGGYTF. The gene calls are TRBV4-1 and TRBJ1-2; the match to TRBD1 covers 11 bases. Germline V gene data show CDR1 as MGHRA and CDR2 as YSYEKL. The ends lost 0 bases at V and 7 bases at J; junction bases unmatched: 13. The CDR3 runs to 18 residues.

The V gene is TRBV7-2, the J gene TRBJ2-5; perhaps TRBD2 as D (6 bases). This CDR3 contains 14 residues. V was cut by 5 bases and J by 5 bases, with 15 bases left in between. Germline V gene sequence: CDR1 SGHTA, CDR2 FQGNSA. CDR3 in DNA: TGTGCCAGCAGCAAAACCGGGACTCTGGAGACCCAGTACTTC. Translation: CASSKTGTLETQYF.

V usage is TRBV6-5 and J usage is TRBJ1-1; D unresolved. Trimming removed 6 bases from V and 1 base from J, with 12 bases in between. The CDR3 is 14 residues long. Germline-derived CDR1 and CDR2 are MNHEY and SVGAGI. The CDR3 protein is CASSSRVGNTEAFF. The CDR3 DNA sequence: TGTGCCAGCAGCTCGAGGGTAGGGAACACTGAAGCTTTCTTT.

The V and J genes are TRBV6-6 and TRBJ1-6, with D perhaps TRBD1 (5 bases). V shed 1 base and J shed 15 bases, with 10 bases lying between them. This CDR3 has 12 residues. Germline loops: CDR1 MNHNY, CDR2 SVGAGI (reference sequence). The CDR3 bases are TGTGCCAGCAGTTACTTACAGGCCATCCTCCACTTT. Translated, it gives CASSYLQAILHF.